These T cell receptor beta chains were read from a single sample in a study of T cell repertoires in cytomegalovirus infection. TCRdb re-analysed the reads in MiXCR, keeping a single row per CDR3 protein. Among roughly 310,000 distinct CDR3 sequences listed, roughly 17% were seen once. Material: PBMCs. Receptors originate from a human donor in good health (CMV status not recorded). Some clones in this sample may be carry-over from other donors' samples. CDR3s include the opening cysteine and the closing phenylalanine or tryptophan. Each record gives: D gene, V gene, clone size, J gene, CDR3 DNA, CDR3 protein. D genes are given only for firm matches. The size of a clone is reported for some rows only, either as once, few or many, or as a class for expanded clones.

.	TRBV14	few	TRBJ1-1	TGTGCCAGCAGCCAAGAAAGACAGGCTAGAGCTTTCTTT	CASSQERQARAFF
.	TRBV20-1	.	TRBJ2-6	TGCAGTGCTAGCGTGGACGGAGACTCTGGGGCCAACGTCCTGACTTTC	CSASVDGDSGANVLTF
TRBD2	TRBV7-2	many	TRBJ2-7	TGTGCCAGCAGCACCCGGACTAGCGGGGTGGCTTTAGAGCAGTACTTC	CASSTRTSGVALEQYF
TRBD2	TRBV7-2	many	TRBJ2-5	TGTGCCAGCAGCCCAACAACTCGGACTAGCAAGGAGACCCAGTACTTC	CASSPTTRTSKETQYF
TRBD1	TRBV25-1	few	TRBJ1-2	TGTGCCAGCGGACAGGGTGTTGGGTATGGCTACACCTTC	CASGQGVGYGYTF
TRBD1	TRBV10-3	many	TRBJ1-4	TGTGCCATCAGTGGGACAGGGAAGTATGAAAAACTGTTTTTT	CAISGTGKYEKLFF
TRBD1	TRBV5-1	.	TRBJ2-7	TGCGCCAGCAGCTTACCGACCGGGACAGCAACCTACGAGCAGTACTTC	CASSLPTGTATYEQYF
.	TRBV7-9	few	TRBJ2-7	TGTGCCAGCAGCTTACTAGGGCGTACCTACGAGCAGTACTTC	CASSLLGRTYEQYF
.	TRBV6-6	.	TRBJ2-1	TGTGCCAGCAGTTACTCGAGCCGGCGGAGTTCCTCCTACAATGAGCAGTTCTTC	CASSYSSRRSSSYNEQFF
.	TRBV7-8	many	TRBJ2-7	TGTGCCAGCAGCGCCCAGGGGGGATCTTACGAGCAGTACTTC	CASSAQGGSYEQYF
TRBD1	TRBV28	few	TRBJ2-5	TGTGCCAGCAGTCCATCTCCCGGGACAGGGGGCGATGACCAAGAGACCCAGTACTTC	CASSPSPGTGGDDQETQYF
.	TRBV19	.	TRBJ2-2	TGTGCCAGTAGTATAATGGGGACCGGGGAGCTGTTTTTT	CASSIMGTGELFF
.	TRBV5-4	.	TRBJ2-3	TGTGCCAGCAGCTTGGCCGGGGCAGGGAGCACAGATACGCAGTATTTT	CASSLAGAGSTDTQYF
.	TRBV28	.	TRBJ1-1	TGTGCCAGCAGTAAGGCGAGGTGGCAGGGAGACACTGAAGCTTTCTTT	CASSKARWQGDTEAFF
TRBD1	TRBV5-5	many	TRBJ1-2	TGTGCCAGCAGCGAGGGACAGAGGAACTATGGCTACACCTTC	CASSEGQRNYGYTF
.	TRBV7-8	many	TRBJ1-6	TGTGCCAGCAGCTCAGGCCCGGCTGCGTCCCTCCACTTT	CASSSGPAASLHF
TRBD1	TRBV28	few	TRBJ1-5	TGTGCCAGCAGGCAGACAGGGTTACAGCCCCAGCATTTT	CASRQTGLQPQHF
.	TRBV12-3/TRBV12-4	many	TRBJ1-1	TGTGCCAGCAGTTTAAGGGGGGACACTGAAGCTTTCTTT	CASSLRGDTEAFF
TRBD1	TRBV2	few	TRBJ1-1	TGTGCCAGCAGTGAATTGGGGGTACAGGGGGCCTCTGAAGCTTTCTTT	CASSELGVQGASEAFF
.	TRBV12-5	few	TRBJ1-2	TGTGCTAGTGGCGAATCCGGGGATGGCTACACCTTC	CASGESGDGYTF
.	TRBV12-3/TRBV12-4	.	TRBJ2-5	TGTGCCAGCAGCTTCACCCCGCCAATGCGCCATGGAGAGACCCAGTACTTC	CASSFTPPMRHGETQYF
TRBD1	TRBV4-3	few	TRBJ1-4	TGCGCCAGCAGCCAAGCGGACAGGGGGTGGGAAAAACTGTTTTTT	CASSQADRGWEKLFF
TRBD1	TRBV7-6	.	TRBJ2-1	TGTGCCAGCACCCAGACAGGGTTGGCGTTCTTC	CASTQTGLAFF
TRBD1	TRBV4-1	many	TRBJ1-1	TGCGCCAGCAGCAAGGGACAGCCGAACACTGAAGCTTTCTTT	CASSKGQPNTEAFF
.	TRBV12-3/TRBV12-4	few	TRBJ1-4	TGTGCCAGCAGTTTCCAGGGTTTGGATGAAAAACTGTTTTTT	CASSFQGLDEKLFF
TRBD2	TRBV4-1	many	TRBJ2-3	TGCGCCAGCAGCCCATTGGGGGGGAAATCCACAGATACGCAGTATTTT	CASSPLGGKSTDTQYF
.	TRBV7-9	.	TRBJ2-5	TGTGCCAGCGGATGGACAGCCCAAGAGACCCAGTACTTC	CASGWTAQETQYF
.	TRBV4-3	.	TRBJ1-1	TGCGCCAGCAGCCTTGACGGGACCAAGGGGACTGAAGCTTTCTTT	CASSLDGTKGTEAFF
.	TRBV6-6	many	TRBJ2-5	TGTGCCAGCAGTTACGGACAAGAGACCCAGTACTTC	CASSYGQETQYF
.	TRBV4-1	few	TRBJ1-2	TGCGCCAGCAGCCATCGCCCGGCCATTTCCGATGGCTACACCTTC	CASSHRPAISDGYTF
.	TRBV6-2/TRBV6-3	few	TRBJ1-1	TGTGCCAGCAGCTGGGGTCTAAGAGAGAACACTGAAGCTTTCTTT	CASSWGLRENTEAFF
.	TRBV7-9	.	TRBJ1-1	TGTGCCAGCAGCTTAGCGGTGGGGCGAGGGGCTGAAGCTTTCTTT	CASSLAVGRGAEAFF
TRBD1	TRBV6-6	few	TRBJ2-6	TGTGCCAGCAGTTACAAGGACAGGGGAAACTCTGGGGCCAACGTCCTGACTTTC	CASSYKDRGNSGANVLTF
.	TRBV2	few	TRBJ1-5	TGTGCCAGCAGTGTTATAAATAGCAATCAGCCCCAGCATTTT	CASSVINSNQPQHF
.	TRBV12-3/TRBV12-4	.	TRBJ2-1	TGTGCCAGCAGCCAGAACAGATACAATGAGCAGTTCTTC	CASSQNRYNEQFF
.	TRBV5-1	few	TRBJ2-7	TGCGCCAGCACCATGACAGGAACCTACGAGCAGTACTTC	CASTMTGTYEQYF
.	TRBV7-2	many	TRBJ1-4	TGTGCCAGCAGCTTTTCGGGGGCGAAGGCGGAAAAACTGTTTTTT	CASSFSGAKAEKLFF
TRBD1	TRBV7-2	.	TRBJ2-7	TGTGCCAGCAGCTTAGTACAGGGGGCTGTCTACGAGCAGTACTTC	CASSLVQGAVYEQYF
.	TRBV5-1	few	TRBJ1-6	TGCGCCAGCAGCTTCGACAGGAATAATTCACCCCTCCACTTT	CASSFDRNNSPLHF
.	TRBV19	.	TRBJ1-5	TGTGCCAGTGCGTCCACGGCCATGACAAGTGATCAGCCCCAGCATTTT	CASASTAMTSDQPQHF